Below, one T cell receptor (beta chain) is given with its context. Its antigen is as yet unknown. Germline values: CDR1 MNHEY, CDR2 SVGEGT. The CDR3 length is 13 residues. Through a sample-barcoded 5' primer and a J-beta primer mix, a second PCR was run for roughly 6 to 12 cycles. TCRdb re-analysed the 5' RACE reads in MiXCR, keeping a single row per CDR3 protein. The sample yields about 1.1 million distinct CDR3 sequences, less than 45% seen once. These data belong to a study of blood T cells in healthy people across ages. Study conclusions and caveats: Age brought a roughly linear fall in TCR beta diversity measured per million T cells.

V gene TRBV6-2 or TRBV6-3 combines with J gene TRBJ2-1; D unclear. The J call is doubtful: the DNA matches TRBJ2-7 better. This clonotype was sampled from a young man in good health. Sequenced: blood. The CDR3 protein is CASRGSSYNEQYF. In DNA form, the CDR3 reads TGTGCCAGCAGGGGCAGCTCCTACAATGAGCAGTACTTC.